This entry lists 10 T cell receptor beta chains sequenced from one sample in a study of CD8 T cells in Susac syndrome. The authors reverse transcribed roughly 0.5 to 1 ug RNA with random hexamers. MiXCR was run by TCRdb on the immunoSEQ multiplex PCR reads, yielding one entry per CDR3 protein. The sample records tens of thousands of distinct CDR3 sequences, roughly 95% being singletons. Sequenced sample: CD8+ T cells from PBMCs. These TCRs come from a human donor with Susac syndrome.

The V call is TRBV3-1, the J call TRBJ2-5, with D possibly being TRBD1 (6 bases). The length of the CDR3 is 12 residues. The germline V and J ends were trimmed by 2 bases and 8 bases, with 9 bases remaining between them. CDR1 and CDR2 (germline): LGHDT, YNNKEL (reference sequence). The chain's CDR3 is CASSQKGDTQYF. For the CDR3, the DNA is TGTGCCAGCAGCCAAAAGGGGGACACCCAGTACTTC.

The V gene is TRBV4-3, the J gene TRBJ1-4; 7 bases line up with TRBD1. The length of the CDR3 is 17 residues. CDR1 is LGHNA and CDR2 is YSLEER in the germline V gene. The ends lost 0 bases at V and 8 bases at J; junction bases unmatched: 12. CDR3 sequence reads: CASSQDEGGREGEKLFF. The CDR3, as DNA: TGCGCCAGCAGCCAAGATGAAGGGGGCAGGGAAGGGGAAAAACTGTTTTTT.

CDR3 in amino acids: CASSLAADESYEQYF. The DNA of the CDR3 is TGTGCCAGCAGCTTGGCGGCAGATGAATCCTACGAGCAGTACTTC. The chain combines TRBV5-6 with TRBJ2-7; D uncertain. The V end lost 0 bases, the J end lost 1 base, and 11 bases lay between the germline ends. Germline assignment: CDR1 SGHDT and CDR2 YYEEEE. The CDR3 spans 15 residues.

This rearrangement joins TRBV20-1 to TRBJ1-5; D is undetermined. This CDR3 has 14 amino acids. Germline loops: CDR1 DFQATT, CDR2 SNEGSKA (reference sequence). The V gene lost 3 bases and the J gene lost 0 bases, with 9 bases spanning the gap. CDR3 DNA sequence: TGCAGTGCTAGTCGTCCCTATAGCAATCAGCCCCAGCATTTT. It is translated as CSASRPYSNQPQHF.

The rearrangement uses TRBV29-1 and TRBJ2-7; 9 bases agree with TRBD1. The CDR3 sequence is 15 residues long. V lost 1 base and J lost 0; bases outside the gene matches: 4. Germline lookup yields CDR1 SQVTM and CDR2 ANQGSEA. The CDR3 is CSVEAGQGISYEQYF. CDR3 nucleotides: TGCAGCGTTGAAGCGGGACAGGGTATCTCCTACGAGCAGTACTTC.

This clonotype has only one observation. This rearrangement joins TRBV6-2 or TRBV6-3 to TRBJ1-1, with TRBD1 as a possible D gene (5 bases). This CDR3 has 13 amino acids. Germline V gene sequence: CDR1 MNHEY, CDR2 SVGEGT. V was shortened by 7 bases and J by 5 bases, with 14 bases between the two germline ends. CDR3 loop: CASKTGTRTEAFF. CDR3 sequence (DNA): TGTGCCAGCAAGACCGGGACGCGGACTGAAGCTTTCTTT.

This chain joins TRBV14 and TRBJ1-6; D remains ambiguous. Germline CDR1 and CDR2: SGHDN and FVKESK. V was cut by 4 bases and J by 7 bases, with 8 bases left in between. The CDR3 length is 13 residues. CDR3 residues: CASSPLGNSPLHF. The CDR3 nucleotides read TGTGCCAGCAGCCCGTTGGGGAATTCACCCCTCCACTTT.

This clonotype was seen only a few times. The CDR3 spells CASSYGTGVHGYTF. CDR3 nucleotides: TGTGCCAGCAGTTACGGGACTGGGGTACATGGCTACACCTTC. This chain joins TRBV6-5 and TRBJ1-2; maybe TRBD1 (5 bases). The CDR3 runs 14 residues. The germline gives CDR1 MNHEY, CDR2 SVGAGI. The germline V and J ends were trimmed by 2 bases and 6 bases, with 13 bases remaining between them.

CDR3 loop: CASSSSGSNTEAFF. CDR3 coding DNA: TGCGCCAGCAGTTCCTCGGGCAGCAACACTGAAGCTTTCTTT. This chain links TRBV5-1 with TRBJ1-1; D is unresolved. Trimming pared 5 bases from V and 2 bases from J, leaving 13 bases between. The CDR3 consists of 14 residues. Per the germline V gene, CDR1 is SGHRS and CDR2 is YFSETQ.

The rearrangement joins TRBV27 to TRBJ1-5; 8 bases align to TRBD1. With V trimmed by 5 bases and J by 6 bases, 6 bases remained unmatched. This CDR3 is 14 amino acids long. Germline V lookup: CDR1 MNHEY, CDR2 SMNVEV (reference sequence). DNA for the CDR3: TGTGCCAGCAGTGACGGACAGGGTAGTCAGCCCCAGCATTTT. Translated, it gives CASSDGQGSQPQHF.